These T cell receptor beta chains were read from a single sample in a study of shared T cell receptors in the human thymus. Sequencing was performed with immunoSEQ multiplex PCR; in TCRdb, only in-frame clones are kept and a portion is missing. The sample holds approximately 760,000 clones, 70% to 90% seen once. The data also belong to a second study, concerning human thymus T cells.

Sequenced material: thymocytes. These TCRs come from a girl under three years old with a congenital heart defect. CDR3s include the opening cysteine and the closing phenylalanine or tryptophan.

TRBV15,TRBJ1-4,14,CATSREAGNEKLFF
TRBV9,TRBJ1-6,16,CASSPDRGSYNSPLHF
TRBV7-2,TRBJ1-2,15,CASSLGPGKMGGYTF
TRBV11-2,TRBJ1-3,15,CASSCGGCLGNTIYF
TRBV6-1,TRBJ1-2,18,CASSEARGTRTGLYGYTF
TRBV19,TRBJ1-2,15,CASSPGTGGDYGYTF
TRBV7-3,TRBJ1-2,15,CASSFYPGMKGGYTF
TRBV5-4,TRBJ1-1,17,CASRVGTGIALNTEAFF
TRBV7-8,TRBJ2-7,14,CASSLVSRIYEQYF
TRBV7-2,TRBJ2-7,16,CASSLVTTGINYEQYF
TRBV27,TRBJ2-7,15,CASSLSSESSYEQYF
TRBV2,TRBJ2-2,15,CASRPDRGRSGELFF
TRBV6-1,TRBJ2-3,17,CASSEAPPDDSTDTQYF
TRBV28,TRBJ2-1,15,CASSRLGTSSNEQFF
TRBV23-1,TRBJ2-1,14,CASSQSRPTPEQFF
TRBV5-1,TRBJ2-2,17,CASSRLNQGRGTGELFF
TRBV19,TRBJ1-3,15,CASSILQYSGNTIYF
TRBV6-1,TRBJ1-6,17,CASSAWDSPGYNSPLHF
TRBV2,TRBJ1-2,14,CASKRRDRGYGYTF
TRBV28,TRBJ1-5,16,CASSLDKNRSNQPQHF
TRBV11-2,TRBJ2-3,14,CASSLTSGPDTQYF
TRBV5-1,TRBJ1-4,14,CASSARGGFEKLFF
TRBV7-9,TRBJ1-5,14,CASSLTGSNQPQHF
TRBV4-3,TRBJ2-1,16,CASSQDASGGAGEQFF